What follows describes a single T cell receptor (beta chain). The antigen is unknown. The sample is drawn from a study of neoadjuvant anti-PD-1 for oral cavity cancer. Whole-study context: Around day 43, patients without progression received a fourth nivolumab dose before surgery. Overall study findings and caveats: Pretreatment Treg/Th17 ratio correlated inversely with post-treatment tumor clonality.

V lost 0 bases to trimming and J lost 8 bases, with 7 bases between them. This CDR3 has 12 amino acids. Germline-derived CDR1 and CDR2 are ENHRY and SYGVKD. Measured with immunoSEQ multiplex PCR; TCRdb has only the in-frame clones, and not every one. The data show approximately 74,000 clones, under 90% seen once. The V call is TRBV10-3, the J call TRBJ1-2; D gene ambiguous. The specimen was PBMCs, collected before nivolumab (anti-PD-1) treatment. The TCR sequence derives from a person aged 40 to 85 with oral cavity squamous cell carcinoma. CDR3 in DNA: TGTGCCATCAGTGAGTCCGTCCGGGGCTACACCTTC. Translated: CAISESVRGYTF.